Listed below are T cell receptor beta chains from one sample, sequenced in a study of T cell responses to AZD1222 COVID-19 vaccine. Method: immunoSEQ multiplex PCR; TCRdb's copy keeps in-frame clones and lacks some. Among fewer than 85,000 clones listed, approximately 90% were seen once. Sequences were derived from peripheral blood, sampled on day 0 of AZD1222 vaccination. Every receptor here comes from an adult in good health. CDR3s include the opening cysteine and the closing phenylalanine or tryptophan. D genes are given only for firm matches. Size is omitted from some rows. Given values are once, few, many or a class for expanded clones.

clone_size cdr3_length d_call j_call v_call cdr3_aa cdr3_nt
. 14 . TRBJ1-1 TRBV28 CAIIRDKMNTEAFF TGTGCCATTATCCGGGACAAGATGAACACTGAAGCTTTCTTT
. 14 . TRBJ1-5 TRBV7-3 CASSILQGNQPQHF TGTGCCAGCAGCATACTCCAGGGTAACCAGCCCCAGCATTTT
. 14 . TRBJ2-7 TRBV11-2 CASSLAVLSYEQYF TGTGCCAGCAGCTTAGCCGTACTCTCCTACGAGCAGTACTTC
. 17 . TRBJ2-6 TRBV28 CASSPAGGYSGANVLTF TGTGCCAGCAGTCCCGCTGGGGGGTACTCTGGGGCCAACGTCCTGACTTTC
. 15 . TRBJ2-7 TRBV28 CASSSIGSSLGEQYF TGTGCCAGCAGTTCTATAGGATCTAGCTTGGGCGAGCAGTACTTC
. 17 . TRBJ2-5 TRBV21-1 CASSRRGGQGARETQYF TGTGCCAGCAGCAGAAGAGGGGGGCAGGGGGCACGAGAGACCCAGTACTTC
. 16 TRBD1 TRBJ1-2 TRBV10-3 CAISTSGTGTGYGYTF TGTGCCATCAGTACCTCCGGGACAGGGACAGGCTATGGCTACACCTTC
. 15 . TRBJ1-2 TRBV6-4 CASSASPGRTYGYTF TGTGCCAGCAGTGCCTCCCCGGGACGGACTTATGGCTACACCTTC
. 16 . TRBJ2-3 TRBV10-1 CASSESGQGGTDTQYF TGCGCCAGCAGTGAGTCGGGGCAGGGTGGCACAGATACGCAGTATTTT
. 16 TRBD1 TRBJ2-7 TRBV5-6 CASSLALGQGVSEQYF TGTGCCAGCAGCTTGGCCCTGGGACAGGGTGTCTCCGAGCAGTACTTC
. 15 . TRBJ2-1 TRBV14 CASSPLVNPGAEQFF TGTGCCAGCAGCCCATTAGTCAATCCCGGCGCCGAGCAGTTCTTC
. 15 TRBD2 TRBJ2-7 TRBV6-6 CASSLPRTSAYEQYF TGTGCCAGCAGTTTACCCAGGACTAGCGCCTACGAGCAGTACTTC
. 13 . TRBJ1-5 TRBV5-1 CASSLAGGQPQHF TGCGCCAGCAGCTTGGCAGGAGGGCAGCCCCAGCATTTT
. 14 TRBD1 TRBJ1-1 TRBV5-1 CASSGWQGEAEAFF TGCGCCAGCAGTGGATGGCAGGGGGAAGCTGAAGCTTTCTTT
. 11 TRBD1 TRBJ2-7 TRBV29-1 CSVGDSYEQYF TGCAGCGTTGGGGACAGCTACGAGCAGTACTTC
. 15 TRBD2 TRBJ2-1 TRBV7-3 CASSLRLAGFNEQFF TGTGCCAGCAGCCTCCGACTAGCGGGTTTCAATGAGCAGTTCTTC
few 16 . TRBJ1-4 TRBV30 CACLPGQGRVGEKLFF TGTGCCTGCCTCCCGGGGCAGGGCAGGGTCGGAGAAAAACTGTTTTTT
. 13 TRBD2 TRBJ2-5 TRBV6-5 CASRRTSQETQYF TGTGCCAGCAGGAGGACTAGCCAAGAGACCCAGTACTTC
. 13 . TRBJ1-4 TRBV5-1 CASSFGVDEKLFF TGCGCCAGCAGCTTTGGGGTGGATGAAAAACTGTTTTTT
. 15 . TRBJ2-3 TRBV7-9 CASSLGWGTTDTQYF TGTGCCAGCAGCTTAGGGTGGGGGACCACAGATACGCAGTATTTT
. 15 TRBD1 TRBJ2-7 TRBV11-2 CASSLDRTGFYEQYF TGTGCCAGCAGCTTAGATCGGACAGGGTTCTACGAGCAGTACTTC
. 19 . TRBJ1-4 TRBV4-1 CASSQVIGPPGQTNEKLFF TGCGCCAGCAGCCAAGTAATTGGCCCCCCGGGGCAAACTAATGAAAAACTGTTTTTT
. 15 . TRBJ2-6 TRBV5-5 CASSSGYSGANVLTF TGTGCCAGCAGCTCGGGGTACTCTGGGGCCAACGTCCTGACTTTC
. 13 . TRBJ1-1 TRBV12-3/TRBV12-4 CASSWGYGTEAFF TGTGCCAGCAGTTGGGGTTACGGGACTGAAGCTTTCTTT
. 15 TRBD1 TRBJ1-6 TRBV2 CASTPRQGDLSPLHF TGTGCCAGCACCCCTAGACAGGGGGATTTATCACCCCTCCACTTT
. 15 . TRBJ1-4 TRBV29-1 CSVEDPGGANEKLFF TGCAGCGTTGAAGATCCCGGGGGAGCTAATGAAAAACTGTTTTTT
. 14 TRBD1 TRBJ2-7 TRBV6-5 CASRRTGPIYEQYF TGTGCCAGCAGGAGGACAGGGCCCATCTACGAGCAGTACTTC
. 16 . TRBJ2-2 TRBV28 CASSLFFDGNTGELFF TGTGCCAGCAGTTTATTCTTCGACGGGAACACCGGGGAGCTGTTTTTT
. 16 TRBD1 TRBJ1-1 TRBV19 CASSIRTGVMNTEAFF TGTGCCAGTAGTATTCGAACAGGGGTGATGAACACTGAAGCTTTCTTT
. 13 . TRBJ2-7 TRBV19 CASTWGTSYEQYF TGTGCCAGCACTTGGGGTACTTCCTACGAGCAGTACTTC
. 15 TRBD2 TRBJ2-7 TRBV28 CASSFVTSGSYEQYF TGTGCCAGCAGTTTCGTGACTAGCGGGAGTTACGAGCAGTACTTC
. 16 TRBD1 TRBJ1-6 TRBV7-8 CASSFGEGAFYSPLHF TGTGCCAGCAGCTTCGGGGAGGGGGCGTTCTATTCACCCCTCCACTTT
. 15 . TRBJ2-1 TRBV7-2 CASSLSFQVHNEQFF TGTGCCAGCAGCTTATCTTTCCAGGTACACAATGAGCAGTTCTTC
. 15 . TRBJ1-5 TRBV19 CASSIGAPGSQPQHF TGTGCCAGTAGTATCGGGGCCCCGGGGAGTCAGCCCCAGCATTTT
once 14 . TRBJ1-2 TRBV2 CASSDGLANYGYTF TGTGCCAGCAGTGATGGGTTGGCGAACTATGGCTACACCTTC
. 11 . TRBJ2-7 TRBV5-1 CASRGGVEQYF TGCGCCAGCAGAGGCGGGGTGGAGCAGTACTTC
. 14 . TRBJ2-1 TRBV5-1 CASTFGTGINEQFF TGCGCCAGCACCTTCGGGACGGGAATTAATGAGCAGTTCTTC
. 15 . TRBJ2-3 TRBV21-1 CASSQGPHYTDTQYF TGTGCCAGCAGCCAAGGACCTCACTACACAGATACGCAGTATTTT
. 13 TRBD1 TRBJ1-2 TRBV2 CASGGQGNYGYTF TGTGCCAGCGGGGGACAGGGGAATTATGGCTACACCTTC
. 11 . TRBJ1-4 TRBV6-5 CASTLHEKLFF TGTGCCAGCACCCTCCATGAAAAACTGTTTTTT
. 15 . TRBJ2-1 TRBV29-1 CSSRRQAYGYNEQFF TGCAGCAGCCGACGACAGGCTTATGGATACAATGAGCAGTTCTTC
. 12 . TRBJ2-5 TRBV5-8 CASSLGPETQYF TGTGCCAGCAGCTTGGGTCCAGAGACCCAGTACTTC
. 11 . TRBJ2-5 TRBV28 CASSSTRAQYF TGTGCCAGCAGCTCAACCAGGGCGCAGTACTTC
. 14 . TRBJ2-7 TRBV5-4 CASSFGGTSYEQYF TGTGCCAGCAGCTTTGGGGGTACGTCCTACGAGCAGTACTTC